Following are 32 T cell receptor beta chains from one sample sequenced in a study of control samples from healthy donors and cancer patients. Sequencing used immunoSEQ multiplex PCR; TCRdb keeps in-frame clones, though not all of them. The table lists around 96,000 clones, 85% to 95% of them singletons. Sequencing was done on a sample of blood. Source of these receptors: a man younger than 35 in good health.

This CDR3 reads CASSFPGAGGYTF. The CDR3, as DNA: TGTGCCAGCAGCTTCCCAGGGGCGGGTGGCTACACCTTC. The genes are TRBV5-4 and TRBJ1-2, with D perhaps TRBD1 (6 bases). The CDR3 consists of 13 residues. V lost 2 bases, J lost 7 bases, and 12 bases lay in between. Germline V lookup: CDR1 SGHNT, CDR2 YYREEE (reference sequence).

The chain couples TRBV7-2 to TRBJ1-4; TRBD1 agrees at 8 bases. There are 14 residues in the CDR3. CDR1 is SGHTA, CDR2 FQGNSA, per germline. J lost 8 bases, V lost 5 bases, and 7 bases had no gene match. CDR3 in DNA: TGTGCCAGCAGCCCGACAGGGGAGATGGAAAAACTGTTTTTT. Amino acid sequence: CASSPTGEMEKLFF. Looking up the rest from reference TRBV7-2 and TRBJ1-4 gives the full variable domain: GAGVSQSPSNKVTEKGKDVELRCDPISGHTALYWYRQSLGQGLEFLIYFQGNSAPDKSGLPSDRFSAERTGGSVSTLTIQRTQQEDSAVYLCASSPTGEMEKLFFGSGTQLSVL.

CDR3 DNA sequence: TGTGCCAGCAGTTACGGGAGGGCTAGCACAGATACGCAGTATTTT. Amino acid sequence: CASSYGRASTDTQYF. V and J are TRBV6-2 or TRBV6-3 and TRBJ2-3, with TRBD2 matching 7 bases. This CDR3 region has 15 residues. V shed 2 bases, J shed 0 bases, and the junction held 2 bases outside the gene matches. Germline V gives CDR1 MNHEY, CDR2 SVGEGT.

This clone was counted a single time. This chain links TRBV30 with TRBJ1-6; maybe TRBD1 (5 bases). Germline assignment: CDR1 GTSNPN and CDR2 SVGIG (reference sequence). The V end was cut by 4 bases, the J end by 11 bases, with 15 bases between. CDR3 length: 13 residues. The CDR3 DNA sequence: TGTGCCTGGAAACCCGGGGGGTGGGCACCCCTCCACTTT. The encoded protein is CAWKPGGWAPLHF.

This clone turned up a few times. The chain combines TRBV19 with TRBJ1-5, with TRBD1 matching 8 bases. The length of the CDR3 is 15 residues. Looked up from germline, CDR1 is LNHDA and CDR2 is SQIVND (reference sequence). V dropped 7 bases and J dropped 2; count of bases not matched to a gene: 7. This CDR3 is CASKTTGGGNQPQHF. For the CDR3, the DNA is TGTGCCAGTAAGACCACAGGGGGAGGCAATCAGCCCCAGCATTTT.

There are a few counts of this clone. The chain recombines TRBV5-5 with TRBJ2-7, with TRBD2 matching over 9 bases. The V gene end was trimmed by 5 bases and the J gene end by 4 bases; junction bases not matched to a gene: 10. In germline, CDR1 is SGHKS, CDR2 YYEKEE (reference sequence). The CDR3 loop spans 15 amino acids. Here the CDR3 reads CASRTLAGDRYEQYF. The CDR3 nucleotides are TGTGCCAGCAGGACTTTAGCGGGAGATCGATACGAGCAGTACTTC.

The chain employs TRBV9 and TRBJ2-3, with D unclear. The V gene lost 3 bases and the J gene lost 2 bases, with 13 bases spanning the gap. CDR1 and CDR2 (germline): SGDLS, YYNGEE. The CDR3 sequence is 15 residues long. CDR3 in amino acids: CASSAGTSSTDTQYF. In DNA form, the CDR3 reads TGTGCCAGCAGCGCGGGTACGTCGTCCACAGATACGCAGTATTTT. Together with reference TRBV9 and TRBJ2-3, the CDR3 gives the full variable domain: DSGVTQTPKHLITATGQRVTLRCSPRSGDLSVYWYQQSLDQGLQFLIQYYNGEERAKGNILERFSAQQFPDLHSELNLSSLELGDSALYFCASSAGTSSTDTQYFGPGTRLTVL.

This clone was counted only a few times. This sequence joins TRBV10-2 and TRBJ1-5; 9 bases line up with TRBD1. The CDR3 is made up of 18 amino acids. CDR1 WSHSY and CDR2 SAAADI come from the germline V gene. After removal of 6 bases from V and 0 bases from J, the junction contained 12 bases not matched to a gene. In DNA, the CDR3 is TGCGCCAGCAGACCTGGACAGGGGATAAGGTATAGCAATCAGCCCCAGCATTTT. Protein product: CASRPGQGIRYSNQPQHF.

The chain carries TRBV6-5 and TRBJ2-1; D gene ambiguous. The germline V gene encodes CDR1 MNHEY and CDR2 SVGAGI. The CDR3 length is 13 residues. Trimming pared 0 bases from V and 6 bases from J, leaving 6 bases between. The CDR3: CASSYSARNEQFF. The CDR3 DNA is TGTGCCAGCAGTTACTCGGCCCGCAATGAGCAGTTCTTC.

This clone was seen just once. V gene TRBV4-3 combines with J gene TRBJ1-1; D is possibly TRBD1 (5 bases). The V end was cut by 3 bases, the J end by 1 base, with 15 bases between. The germline V gene has CDR1 LGHNA and CDR2 YSLEER. The CDR3 is made up of 16 amino acids. CDR3 protein: CASSHRTGPENTEAFF. DNA of the CDR3: TGCGCCAGCAGCCACAGAACAGGACCAGAGAACACTGAAGCTTTCTTT.

The chain links TRBV19 to TRBJ1-1; D gene unclear. This CDR3 spans 15 amino acids. The germline gives CDR1 LNHDA, CDR2 SQIVND (reference sequence). V lost 6 bases and J lost 0, with 14 bases in between. CDR3 DNA: TGTGCCAGTAGCGACGGAGGATCCCTGAACACTGAAGCTTTCTTT. This sequence encodes CASSDGGSLNTEAFF.

The chain couples TRBV27 to TRBJ1-5; D is perhaps TRBD1 (5 bases). From germline, CDR1 is MNHEY and CDR2 SMNVEV (reference sequence). The CDR3 extends over 15 amino acids. V lost 5 bases, J lost 4 bases, and 15 bases lay in between. In DNA, the CDR3 is TGTGCCAGCAGTGCGTCTCCGGGGCAAAATCAGCCCCAGCATTTT. Residues: CASSASPGQNQPQHF.

This chain joins TRBV4-1 and TRBJ1-2; maybe TRBD1 (5 bases). The CDR3 has 14 amino acids. Germline V gene sequence: CDR1 MGHRA, CDR2 YSYEKL. V lost 3 bases to trimming and J lost 6 bases, with 14 bases between them. The CDR3 reads CASSQTDMGNGYTF. The CDR3 coding sequence is TGCGCCAGCAGCCAGACGGACATGGGGAATGGCTACACCTTC.

The CDR3 loop is CASSLTKGRHITYTGELFF. CDR3 DNA sequence: TGTGCCAGCAGCTTAACAAAGGGGCGCCACATTACATACACCGGGGAGCTGTTTTTT. The chain couples TRBV7-9 to TRBJ2-2; a possible D gene is TRBD1 (5 bases). Looked up from germline, CDR1 is SEHNR and CDR2 is FQNEAQ (reference sequence). The CDR3 runs 19 residues. V lost 2 bases to trimming and J lost 3 bases, with 22 bases between them. Variable domain in full (rest from reference TRBV7-9 and TRBJ2-2): DTGVSQNPRHKITKRGQNVTFRCDPISEHNRLYWYRQTLGQGPEFLTYFQNEAQLEKSRLLSDRFSAERPKGSFSTLEIQRTEQGDSAMYLCASSLTKGRHITYTGELFFGEGSRLTVL.

V usage is TRBV19 and J usage is TRBJ1-3, with TRBD1 matching 7 bases. Losses at the gene ends were 5 bases for V and 3 bases for J; bases not matched to a gene: 7. The CDR3 covers 15 residues. Germline V gives CDR1 LNHDA, CDR2 SQIVND (reference sequence). CDR3 DNA sequence: TGTGCCAGTAGTGTCAGCGGGACAGTTGGAAACACCATATATTTT. Its translation: CASSVSGTVGNTIYF.

The chain recombines TRBV30 with TRBJ2-7; D is possibly TRBD1 (6 bases). The germline CDR1 and CDR2 sequences are GTSNPN and SVGIG (reference sequence). There are 13 residues in the CDR3. Trimming took 0 bases from V and 3 from J, leaving 9 bases between them. The CDR3 DNA follows: TGTGCCTGGAGTGTAACAGGGAACTACGAGCAGTACTTC. Amino acid sequence: CAWSVTGNYEQYF.

This clone was observed once. The J gene is TRBJ2-3, the V gene TRBV5-1; 8 nucleotides match TRBD2. V trimming: 1 base; J trimming: 2 bases; junction bases outside the gene matches: 3. The CDR3 sequence is 15 residues long. Germline V gene data show CDR1 as SGHRS and CDR2 as YFSETQ. The CDR3 sequence is CASSLKAGVTDTQYF. The CDR3 DNA sequence: TGCGCCAGCAGCTTGAAAGCGGGGGTCACAGATACGCAGTATTTT.

The J gene is TRBJ2-3, the V gene TRBV12-3 or TRBV12-4; tentative D call: TRBD2 (6 bases). The CDR3 has 13 residues. Trimming removed 8 bases from V and 5 bases from J, with 14 bases in between. CDR3 region: CASSSGLKDTQYF. Here the CDR3 DNA reads TGTGCCAGCTCGTCCGGACTAAAAGATACGCAGTATTTT.

V and J are TRBV11-2 and TRBJ1-5; D is undetermined. Germline lookup yields CDR1 SGHAT and CDR2 FQNNGV. The CDR3 length is 15 residues. V lost 6 bases, J lost 5 bases, and 17 bases lay in between. The CDR3 reads CASSLDGEPYQPQHF. CDR3 sequence (DNA): TGTGCCAGCAGTCTTGACGGGGAACCTTATCAGCCCCAGCATTTT.

The chain couples TRBV5-1 to TRBJ1-6, with a tentative D call TRBD1 (5 bases). CDR3 size: 19 residues. Between the trimmed V and J ends, which lost 4 bases and 9 bases, there was a span of 29 bases. Germline V gene lookup returns CDR1 SGHRS and CDR2 YFSETQ. The CDR3 protein is CASSLDSLFHLKGISPLHF. CDR3 coding DNA: TGCGCCAGCAGCCTAGACAGCTTATTTCACCTTAAGGGGATTTCACCCCTCCACTTT.

The chain employs TRBV27 and TRBJ2-7; 9 bases line up with TRBD1. V was pared by 7 bases and J by 1 base, with 8 bases of the junction left unmatched. This CDR3 has 15 residues. The germline gives CDR1 MNHEY, CDR2 SMNVEV (reference sequence). The CDR3 here is CASKNRGLGSYEQYF. The CDR3 coding sequence is TGTGCCAGCAAAAACAGGGGGCTCGGTTCCTACGAGCAGTACTTC.

In this sample, this clone turned up once. The chain combines TRBV7-2 with TRBJ2-5; 14 bases line up with TRBD2. The CDR3 consists of 17 residues. With 1 base clipped from V and 5 bases from J, the junction kept 6 bases outside the gene matches. Germline V CDR1 and CDR2: SGHTA, FQGNSA. CDR3: CASSLVGTSGSIETQYF. The DNA for the CDR3 is TGTGCCAGCAGCTTAGTTGGGACTAGCGGGAGCATTGAGACCCAGTACTTC.

V is TRBV14 and J is TRBJ2-1, with 15 bases fitting TRBD2. The CDR3 length is 18 residues. Germline V gene data show CDR1 as SGHDN and CDR2 as FVKESK. Trimming at V came to 3 bases and at J to 1 base, leaving 4 bases not matched to a gene. The CDR3 DNA sequence: TGTGCCAGCAGCCAGCGGACTAGCGGGGGGGCGTCCTACAATGAGCAGTTCTTC. This encodes CASSQRTSGGASYNEQFF.

V and J are TRBV2 and TRBJ1-1, with no clear D. CDR1 is SNHLY and CDR2 is FYNNEI in the germline V gene. The V end was cut by 1 base, the J end by 11 bases, with 5 bases between. The CDR3 has 10 residues. The CDR3 region has the DNA TGTGCCAGCAGTGAAGGAATGGCTTTCTTT. It is translated as CASSEGMAFF.

CDR3 amino acids: CASRSGGATGELFF. The CDR3 DNA is TGCGCCAGCCGTAGCGGGGGGGCCACCGGGGAGCTGTTTTTT. This chain links TRBV10-2 with TRBJ2-2; 11 bases match TRBD2. V trimming: 8 bases; J trimming: 4 bases; junction bases outside the gene matches: 3. From germline, CDR1 is WSHSY and CDR2 SAAADI. The CDR3 has 14 amino acids.

J is TRBJ2-7 and V is TRBV5-1, with D possibly being TRBD1 (5 bases). The V gene's germline CDR1 is SGHRS and CDR2 YFSETQ. Trimming pared 2 bases from V and 1 base from J, leaving 28 bases between. The CDR3 contains 20 residues. The CDR3 protein is CASSLRPVSFSRQKSYEQYF. For the CDR3, the DNA is TGCGCCAGCAGCTTAAGGCCGGTCTCTTTCTCGAGACAGAAATCCTACGAGCAGTACTTC.

The V call is TRBV2, the J call TRBJ2-7, with D uncertain. This CDR3 is built from 13 residues. CDR1 is SNHLY and CDR2 is FYNNEI in the germline V gene. V lost 0 bases and J 6 bases, leaving 9 bases between the germline ends. CDR3 sequence reads: CASSEARNTEQYF. The CDR3 coding sequence is TGTGCCAGCAGTGAAGCGCGGAACACCGAGCAGTACTTC.

The genes are TRBV5-6 and TRBJ1-5; 8 bases map to TRBD1. The junction had 3 bases not matched to a gene; V was cut back by 0 bases and J by 7 bases. Germline V CDR1 and CDR2: SGHDT, YYEEEE. The CDR3 contains 14 residues. The DNA of the CDR3 is TGTGCCAGCAGCTTGGGGACAGGGAGGCAGCCCCAGCATTTT. Translation: CASSLGTGRQPQHF.

The chain has TRBV27 and TRBJ1-5; D gene unclear. V lost 8 bases to trimming and J lost 1 base, with 12 bases between them. CDR3 length: 14 amino acids. In germline, CDR1 is MNHEY, CDR2 SMNVEV (reference sequence). In nucleotides, the CDR3 is TGTGCCAGCGGCTCCCTCGGGAGCAATCAGCCCCAGCATTTT. Its translation: CASGSLGSNQPQHF.

This clone was detected once. This chain links TRBV27 with TRBJ2-7; 10 bases fit TRBD1. The CDR3 loop spans 13 amino acids. Germline CDR1 reads MNHEY; CDR2 reads SMNVEV (reference sequence). Trimming cost V 5 bases and J 6 bases; bases outside gene matches: 4. The CDR3 bases are TGTGCCAGCAGTCTCGACAGGGGGCGCGAGCAGTACTTC. It specifies CASSLDRGREQYF.

The chain recombines TRBV11-2 with TRBJ2-1; a weak D match, TRBD1 (5 bases). The CDR3 has 13 amino acids. The V gene lost 5 bases and the J gene lost 7 bases, with 12 bases spanning the gap. CDR1 SGHAT and CDR2 FQNNGV come from the germline V gene. The CDR3 is CASSMSRVNEQFF. As DNA, the CDR3 is TGTGCCAGCAGCATGAGCAGGGTTAATGAGCAGTTCTTC.

The chain carries TRBV5-1 and TRBJ1-1; D is unresolved. Trimming shortened V by 4 bases and J by 4 bases, and 11 bases separated the two germline ends. The CDR3 has 13 residues. CDR1 is SGHRS and CDR2 is YFSETQ in the germline V gene. The CDR3 spells CASSATTGTEAFF. In DNA form, the CDR3 reads TGCGCCAGCAGCGCCACGACCGGCACTGAAGCTTTCTTT.